Listed below are T cell receptor beta chains from one sample, sequenced in a study of blood T cell repertoires in COVID-19. The data were produced by immunoSEQ multiplex PCR, yet TCRdb's version contains in-frame clones alone and is incomplete. The sample comprises 55,000 to 75,000 clones, approximately 89% of which are singletons, and 7.5% to 9.5% rests with the top ten. The sequenced sample was peripheral blood. The receptors were gathered from a human donor in a cohort sampled during active COVID-19. The CDR3 runs from the conserved cysteine through the conserved F or W. Fields, in order: clone size, J gene, D gene, V gene, CDR3 DNA, CDR3 protein. The D gene is left open where the match is weak. Clone size is not always given. Where it is, it says once, few, many or a class for expanded clones.

NA TRBJ1-1 NA TRBV9 TGTGCCAGCAGCCCCCGAGCGAGTATCCGGACTGAAGCTTTCTTT CASSPRASIRTEAFF
NA TRBJ2-1 NA TRBV11-2 TGTGCCAGCAGCTTAGTCCCTCCGCATGTGAGCTCCTACAATGAGCAGTTCTTC CASSLVPPHVSSYNEQFF
NA TRBJ1-5 NA TRBV4-2 TGTGCCAGCAGCCGCTCTAGGGGGGGAACCAATCAGCCCCAGCATTTT CASSRSRGGTNQPQHF
NA TRBJ1-1 NA TRBV2 TGTGCCAGCAGGGTTGGAGGCGCTGAAGCTTTCTTT CASRVGGAEAFF
NA TRBJ1-2 TRBD1 TRBV2 TGTGCCAGCAGTGAGCGGACCGGGACAGGGTTCTATGGCTACACCTTC CASSERTGTGFYGYTF
NA TRBJ1-5 TRBD1 TRBV19 TGTGCCAGTAGTATAGAGGGGGACAGGGGGCCGAATCAGCCCCAGCATTTT CASSIEGDRGPNQPQHF
NA TRBJ2-7 TRBD2 TRBV25-1 TGTGCCAGCAGCCCCCGGACTAGCGGGGGCACCTACGAGCAGTACTTC CASSPRTSGGTYEQYF
NA TRBJ1-5 TRBD1 TRBV28 TGTGCCACCCACAGGGGTTATAGCAATCAGCCCCAGCATTTT CATHRGYSNQPQHF
NA TRBJ2-5 TRBD1 TRBV11-2 TGTGCCAGCAGCTCGAACAGGGGGCGAGGTCCCGAGACCCAGTACTTC CASSSNRGRGPETQYF
NA TRBJ2-2 TRBD2 TRBV6-5 TGTGCCAGCATCCCCCTCCCCGGGGGGGCCGGGGAGCTGTTTTTT CASIPLPGGAGELFF
NA TRBJ2-7 TRBD1 TRBV25-1 TGTGCCAGCAGTGAGGAGGCAGGGGGCCCCTACGAGCAGTACTTC CASSEEAGGPYEQYF
NA TRBJ2-7 NA TRBV30 TGTGCCTGGAGTGGAGACAGAGCCTACGAGCAGTACTTC CAWSGDRAYEQYF
NA TRBJ2-7 TRBD2 TRBV6-2/TRBV6-3 TGTGCCAGCAGCTGGACTAGTTCCTTCGAGCAGTACTTC CASSWTSSFEQYF
NA TRBJ1-2 NA TRBV2 TGTGCCAGCAGCGGGGTTGGCTACACCTTC CASSGVGYTF
NA TRBJ1-2 TRBD1 TRBV4-1 TGCGCCAGCAGCCGATTTTCGACAGGGAGTGATGGCTACACCTTC CASSRFSTGSDGYTF
NA TRBJ2-5 TRBD1 TRBV7-2 TGTGCCAGCAGCTTACAGGGGGCCCAAGAGACCCAGTACTTC CASSLQGAQETQYF
NA TRBJ1-2 NA TRBV7-9 TGTGCCAGCAGCTGGCCCGCGGCCAACTATGGCTACACCTTC CASSWPAANYGYTF
NA TRBJ1-3 NA TRBV30 TGTGCCTGGACCGACAAAAACTCTGGAAACACCATATATTTT CAWTDKNSGNTIYF
NA TRBJ1-2 TRBD1 TRBV27 TGTGCCAGCAGTTTAGGGACAGGGGATGGCTACACCTTC CASSLGTGDGYTF
once TRBJ1-4 NA TRBV6-6 TGTGCCAGCAGTTACGGCGGGGGAAAGAATGAAAAACTGTTTTTT CASSYGGGKNEKLFF
NA TRBJ1-4 NA TRBV11-2 TGTGCCAGCAGCTTAGATCGGTCAACAGAACTTAATGAAAAACTGTTTTTT CASSLDRSTELNEKLFF
NA TRBJ1-1 NA TRBV9 TGTGCCAGCAGCCAGGGTGGGACTGAAGCTTTCTTT CASSQGGTEAFF